This entry concerns a single T cell receptor beta chain. With a much larger clone just one base away, this may be a read error. These data come from a study of tumor and adjacent non-tumor tissue in lung cancer. Study-level background: The cohort had roughly 12 adenocarcinoma, a couple of squamous cell and 1 small cell patients. Patients were aged roughly 31 to 76, nine to eleven men and roughly 5 women, stage I to III. Samples averaged around 4 million productive TCRbeta reads each.

This sample's RNA came from whole unsorted tissue. Between August and November 2014, newly diagnosed, chemotherapy-naive lung cancer patients underwent thoracic surgery in China. CDR1 is SGHDT and CDR2 is YYEEEE in the germline V gene. The length of the CDR3 is 16 residues. V shed 3 bases and J 4 bases; nucleotides not matched to a gene: 7. A modified ARM-PCR protocol with three rounds of nested PCR amplified TCRbeta. TCRdb re-derived calls from the multiplex PCR reads in MiXCR, one entry per CDR3 protein. Here the sample spans about 70,000 distinct CDR3 sequences, around four fifths being singletons.

The receptor comes from a man aged 60-69 years with non-small cell lung cancer. This rearrangement joins TRBV5-6 to TRBJ1-5; 10 bases are shared with TRBD1. The sequenced sample consisted of lung tumor tissue. CDR3: CASSSGMGQGNQPQHF. CDR3 nucleotides: TGTGCCAGCAGCTCGGGTATGGGACAGGGGAATCAGCCCCAGCATTTT.